This is a list of T cell receptor beta chains from one sample in a study of T cell repertoires in cytomegalovirus infection. TCRdb reanalysed the reads using MiXCR and keeps one entry per CDR3 protein. The profile covers 700,000 to 900,000 distinct CDR3 sequences, with 25% to 30% appearing a single time and around 13% taken by the ten largest. Their antigen targets remain unknown. Sequenced here: cultured CD8+ T cells from PBMCs, sampled from culture after CMV antigen stimulation. The origin of the receptors is a human donor in good health (CMV status not recorded). Some clones in this sample may be carry-over from other donors' samples. CDR3s include the opening cysteine and the closing phenylalanine or tryptophan. A D gene is named only where the DNA matches it firmly. Rows may omit the clone size; those that give it use once, few, many or a size class.

-	TRBV2	12	-	TRBJ1-2	CASPTYPYGYTF	TGTGCCAGCCCTACTTATCCCTATGGCTACACCTTC
-	TRBV19	12	-	TRBJ1-2	CASSPTGPGYTF	TGTGCCAGTAGCCCGACAGGACCCGGCTACACCTTC
-	TRBV27	12	-	TRBJ2-7	CASSLLGSEQYF	TGTGCCAGCAGTTTATTGGGGAGCGAGCAGTACTTC
TRBD1	TRBV6-2/TRBV6-3	13	-	TRBJ2-1	CASSWTGHNEQFF	TGTGCCAGCAGTTGGACAGGGCACAATGAGCAGTTCTTC
TRBD1	TRBV27	19	-	TRBJ1-1	CASSPATGAILNLNTEAFF	TGTGCCAGCAGTCCCGCCACAGGGGCAATACTAAATCTGAACACTGAAGCTTTCTTT
-	TRBV4-1	13	-	TRBJ1-1	CASSRNSPTEAFF	TGCGCCAGCAGCCGAAATTCCCCCACTGAAGCTTTCTTT
TRBD2	TRBV10-2	16	-	TRBJ2-1	CASSYPSGVSYNEQFF	TGCGCCAGCAGTTACCCTAGCGGGGTATCCTACAATGAGCAGTTCTTC
-	TRBV2	14	few	TRBJ2-5	CASSVQRHQETQYF	TGTGCCAGCAGTGTTCAGCGGCACCAAGAGACCCAGTACTTC
-	TRBV11-1	16	many	TRBJ2-1	CASIGTGVGSYNEQFF	TGTGCCAGCATCGGAACAGGCGTGGGGTCCTACAATGAGCAGTTCTTC
-	TRBV6-5	16	once	TRBJ2-7	CASSYSKASGSYEQYF	TGTGCCAGCAGTTACTCGAAGGCCAGCGGATCCTACGAGCAGTACTTC
-	TRBV12-3/TRBV12-4	13	many	TRBJ1-1	CASSLGEATEAFF	TGTGCCAGCAGTTTGGGGGAGGCCACTGAAGCTTTCTTT
TRBD1	TRBV15	13	-	TRBJ1-2	CATSRRTGEGYTF	TGTGCCACCAGCAGACGGACAGGGGAAGGCTACACCTTC
-	TRBV29-1	14	few	TRBJ2-7	CSVVPRAPGNEQYF	TGCAGCGTTGTCCCGAGGGCACCCGGGAACGAGCAGTACTTC
-	TRBV27	17	few	TRBJ2-2	CASSWAGSGANTGELFF	TGTGCCAGCAGTTGGGCGGGTTCGGGGGCGAACACCGGGGAGCTGTTTTTT
-	TRBV7-8	14	many	TRBJ1-1	CASSLVWGDTEAFF	TGTGCCAGCAGCTTAGTATGGGGCGACACTGAAGCTTTCTTT
TRBD2	TRBV7-8	15	few	TRBJ2-3	CASSLETSDTDTQYF	TGTGCCAGCAGCTTAGAGACTAGCGACACAGATACGCAGTATTTT
TRBD1	TRBV2	16	-	TRBJ2-3	CAVLSREDRGTDTQYF	TGTGCCGTCCTATCTCGTGAAGACAGGGGCACAGATACGCAGTATTTT
TRBD1	TRBV2	14	-	TRBJ1-1	CASTKTGTNTEAFF	TGTGCCAGCACTAAGACAGGGACGAACACTGAAGCTTTCTTT
TRBD1	TRBV7-9	21	many	TRBJ2-5	CASSADRDEQSINPPRKTQYF	TGTGCCAGCAGCGCTGACAGGGATGAACAATCGATAAACCCTCCAAGGAAGACCCAGTACTTC
TRBD2	TRBV6-5	18	few	TRBJ2-2	CASSYASPGLPNTGELFF	TGTGCCAGCAGTTACGCTTCTCCGGGACTACCTAACACCGGGGAGCTGTTTTTT
TRBD2	TRBV29-1	14	-	TRBJ2-3	CSVGAGGRIDTQYF	TGCAGCGTTGGGGCGGGGGGGCGCATAGATACGCAGTATTTT
-	TRBV5-5	12	-	TRBJ1-1	CVSGQTGTEAFF	TGTGTCAGCGGACAAACCGGGACAGAAGCTTTCTTT
TRBD1	TRBV12-3/TRBV12-4	17	-	TRBJ2-2	CASSLPGGVWNTGELFF	TGTGCCAGCAGTTTACCAGGGGGCGTATGGAACACCGGGGAGCTGTTTTTT
-	TRBV6-5	14	few	TRBJ2-7	CASSYAGSSYEQYF	TGTGCCAGCAGTTACGCCGGGAGCTCCTACGAGCAGTACTTC
-	TRBV7-6	13	many	TRBJ1-2	CASSLVSSYGYTF	TGTGCCAGCAGCTTGGTCTCCTCTTATGGCTACACCTTC
TRBD2	TRBV6-5	14	-	TRBJ2-7	CASSTKRGSLEQYF	TGTGCCAGCAGTACTAAGCGGGGGTCCTTGGAGCAGTACTTC